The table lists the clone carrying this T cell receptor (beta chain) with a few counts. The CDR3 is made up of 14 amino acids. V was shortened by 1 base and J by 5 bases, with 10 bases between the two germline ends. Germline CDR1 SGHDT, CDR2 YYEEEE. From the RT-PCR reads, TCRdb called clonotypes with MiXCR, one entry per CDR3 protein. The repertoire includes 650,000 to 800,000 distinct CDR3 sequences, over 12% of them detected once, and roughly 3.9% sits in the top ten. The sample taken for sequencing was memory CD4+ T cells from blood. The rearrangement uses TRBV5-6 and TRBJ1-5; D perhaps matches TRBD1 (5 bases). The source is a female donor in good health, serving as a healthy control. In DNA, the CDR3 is TGTGCCAGCAGCTTGACAGGAGTATATCAGCCCCAGCATTTT. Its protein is CASSLTGVYQPQHF.